Following are 5 T cell receptor beta chains from one sample sequenced in a study of T cells after yellow fever vaccination. TCRdb fed the 5' RACE reads into MiXCR, producing one record per CDR3 protein. The sample has about 45,000 distinct CDR3 sequences, about 7% seen once. The material was CD8+ T cells not binding an NS4B(214-222) dextramer, sorted from PBMCs, obtained 45 days after the yellow fever booster vaccination. These receptors were obtained from a man aged 30 to 45 who received the YFV17D yellow fever vaccine.

This clonotype was seen ten or more times. The chain combines TRBV20-1 with TRBJ2-7; D may match TRBD1 or TRBD2 (5 bases each). Trimming took off 6 bases at V and 0 bases at J, with 12 bases between the two ends. This CDR3 region has 13 residues. The V gene's germline CDR1 is DFQATT and CDR2 SNEGSKA (reference sequence). The CDR3 coding sequence is TGCAGTGCCCCCGGGACCAGCTCCTACGAGCAGTACTTC. Its translation: CSAPGTSSYEQYF.

This clonotype showed up just a few times. Written as DNA, the CDR3 is TGTGCCAGCATACCACGGGACAGGGAAAACAATGAGCAGTTCTTC. Amino acid sequence: CASIPRDRENNEQFF. The V call is TRBV7-9, the J call TRBJ2-1; 9 positions agree with TRBD1. The CDR3 spans 15 residues. The V and J ends lost 7 bases and 5 bases, in that order; junction bases with no gene match: 9. From germline, CDR1 is SEHNR and CDR2 FQNEAQ (reference sequence). The variable domain in full, with the rest retrieved from reference TRBV7-9 and TRBJ2-1, is DTGVSQNPRHKITKRGQNVTFRCDPISEHNRLYWYRQTLGQGPEFLTYFQNEAQLEKSRLLSDRFSAERPKGSFSTLEIQRTEQGDSAMYLCASIPRDRENNEQFFGPGTRLTVL.

This clonotype was observed at least ten times. The rearrangement uses TRBV12-3 or TRBV12-4 and TRBJ2-5; D is perhaps TRBD1 or TRBD2 (5 bases each). The CDR3 totals 15 residues. V lost 1 base, J lost 2 bases, and 11 bases lay in between. CDR3 sequence reads: CASSLVLGVQETQYF. The DNA of the CDR3 is TGTGCCAGCAGTTTAGTATTGGGGGTTCAAGAGACCCAGTACTTC.

The V and J genes are TRBV28 and TRBJ2-3; 9 bases fit TRBD2. The CDR3 length is 16 residues. CDR1 MDHEN and CDR2 SYDVKM come from the germline V gene. Trimming took 2 bases from V and 0 from J; bases not matched to a gene: 3. This chain's CDR3 is CASSLKTSGSTDTQYF. CDR3 nucleotide sequence: TGTGCCAGCAGTTTAAAGACTAGCGGTAGCACAGATACGCAGTATTTT.

This clonotype was observed many times. The genes are TRBV7-9 and TRBJ2-2; TRBD2 might be the D (6 bases). The CDR3 sequence is 16 residues long. Trimming shortened V by 5 bases and J by 5 bases, and 18 bases separated the two germline ends. Germline loops: CDR1 SEHNR, CDR2 FQNEAQ (reference sequence). The CDR3 here is CASSPPDGRGTGELFF. The CDR3 DNA is TGTGCCAGCAGCCCCCCGGACGGGAGAGGAACCGGGGAGCTGTTTTTT.